Listed below are T cell receptor beta chains from one sample, sequenced in a study of PD-L1 blockade in urothelial cancer. TCRdb's copy holds only in-frame clones and misses some; the assay was immunoSEQ multiplex PCR. The sample has around 30,000 clones; about 87% are singletons. Here the sequenced sample was PBMCs, taken around atezolizumab (anti-PD-L1) treatment. These receptor sequences come from a man over 45 with urothelial cancer. CDR3s include the opening cysteine and the closing phenylalanine or tryptophan. A D gene is named only where the DNA matches it firmly. Clone size, where shown, is once, few, many, or a class for clones that have expanded.

j_call: TRBJ1-4
clone_size: .
v_call: TRBV5-1
d_call: .
cdr3_nt: TGCGCCAGCCGCCAACCCGGGACATCAAGAGAAAAACTGTTTTTT
cdr3_aa: CASRQPGTSREKLFF

j_call: TRBJ1-4
clone_size: few
v_call: TRBV4-1
d_call: .
cdr3_nt: TGCGCCAGCAGCCAGCACAAGGAAAAACTGTTTTTT
cdr3_aa: CASSQHKEKLFF

j_call: TRBJ2-5
clone_size: .
v_call: TRBV7-2
d_call: TRBD2
cdr3_nt: TGTGCCAGCAGCCGTGGACTAGCGGGATTACAAGAGACCCAGTACTTC
cdr3_aa: CASSRGLAGLQETQYF

j_call: TRBJ2-7
clone_size: .
v_call: TRBV7-9
d_call: TRBD1
cdr3_nt: TGTGCCAGCAGCTCGACAGGGTTCAACTCCTACGAGCAGTACTTC
cdr3_aa: CASSSTGFNSYEQYF

j_call: TRBJ2-7
clone_size: .
v_call: TRBV10-3
d_call: .
cdr3_nt: TGTGCCATCAGTGTCGGAGGGGACGAGCAGTACTTC
cdr3_aa: CAISVGGDEQYF

j_call: TRBJ2-7
clone_size: once
v_call: TRBV25-1
d_call: .
cdr3_nt: TGTGCCAGCAGTGAACGGGGGTTAAGTGGGCAGTACTTC
cdr3_aa: CASSERGLSGQYF

j_call: TRBJ2-1
clone_size: few
v_call: TRBV9
d_call: TRBD2
cdr3_nt: TGTGCCAGCAGTCCTCCGGGACTAGGCCTACCCGGCGGGCAGTTCTTC
cdr3_aa: CASSPPGLGLPGGQFF

j_call: TRBJ1-5
clone_size: .
v_call: TRBV7-8
d_call: .
cdr3_nt: TGTGCCAGCAGCTTAGAACGGGTTCAGCCCCAGCATTTT
cdr3_aa: CASSLERVQPQHF

j_call: TRBJ1-2
clone_size: .
v_call: TRBV5-4
d_call: TRBD1
cdr3_nt: TGTGCCAGCAGCTCGAAACAGGGGTCGGGCTATGGCTACACCTTC
cdr3_aa: CASSSKQGSGYGYTF

j_call: TRBJ2-7
clone_size: .
v_call: TRBV6-5
d_call: TRBD2
cdr3_nt: TGTGCCAGCAGCCTGCTAGCGGGGACCTACGAGCAGTACTTC
cdr3_aa: CASSLLAGTYEQYF

j_call: TRBJ2-2
clone_size: .
v_call: TRBV28
d_call: TRBD2
cdr3_nt: TGTGCCAGCAGTTTATGGCGGCTAGCGGGAGGCCCCGGGGAGCTGTTTTTT
cdr3_aa: CASSLWRLAGGPGELFF

j_call: TRBJ1-1
clone_size: .
v_call: TRBV7-8
d_call: .
cdr3_nt: TGTGCCAGCAGCTTAGGAGGGGGGAACACTGAAGCTTTCTTT
cdr3_aa: CASSLGGGNTEAFF

j_call: TRBJ2-2
clone_size: .
v_call: TRBV12-5
d_call: TRBD1
cdr3_nt: TGTGCTAGTGGGGACAGGGTAGAAACCGGGGAGCTGTTTTTT
cdr3_aa: CASGDRVETGELFF

j_call: TRBJ2-2
clone_size: .
v_call: TRBV27
d_call: TRBD1
cdr3_nt: TGTGCCAGCAGTCCATACCCTCCTCCGATGACAGGGCACACCGGGGAGCTGTTTTTT
cdr3_aa: CASSPYPPPMTGHTGELFF

j_call: TRBJ1-5
clone_size: .
v_call: TRBV19
d_call: TRBD1
cdr3_nt: TGTGCCAGTAGTACCACCGGGACAGGGGGAAGTTTGGAGCCCCAGCATTTT
cdr3_aa: CASSTTGTGGSLEPQHF

j_call: TRBJ2-7
clone_size: .
v_call: TRBV27
d_call: .
cdr3_nt: TGTGCCAGCAGTTTATTCCCAGACTACGAGCAGTACTTC
cdr3_aa: CASSLFPDYEQYF

j_call: TRBJ2-7
clone_size: .
v_call: TRBV14
d_call: TRBD2
cdr3_nt: TGTGCCAGCAGGCTAGCGGGAGCCTACGAGCAGTACTTC
cdr3_aa: CASRLAGAYEQYF

j_call: TRBJ2-7
clone_size: .
v_call: TRBV5-1
d_call: TRBD2
cdr3_nt: TGCGCCAGCAGCACCGGAGGCGGGAGATCCACCCCCTACTACGAGCAGTACTTC
cdr3_aa: CASSTGGGRSTPYYEQYF

j_call: TRBJ2-7
clone_size: .
v_call: TRBV5-1
d_call: .
cdr3_nt: TGCGCCAGCAGCCTCGACAGGCCGGGGAGCTACGAGCAGTACTTC
cdr3_aa: CASSLDRPGSYEQYF

j_call: TRBJ2-3
clone_size: once
v_call: TRBV9
d_call: TRBD2
cdr3_nt: TGTGCCAGCAGCGTAGCGGCTAGCGGGGGGATCACAGATACGCAGTATTTT
cdr3_aa: CASSVAASGGITDTQYF

j_call: TRBJ2-5
clone_size: .
v_call: TRBV6-5
d_call: TRBD2
cdr3_nt: TGTGCCAGCAGTGTAGCGGGAAGAGAGACCCAGTACTTC
cdr3_aa: CASSVAGRETQYF

j_call: TRBJ2-7
clone_size: .
v_call: TRBV2
d_call: TRBD2
cdr3_nt: TGTGCCAGCACTCTCGGGGCGGGAGGGAGAGCCGGCGAGCAGTACTTC
cdr3_aa: CASTLGAGGRAGEQYF

j_call: TRBJ2-5
clone_size: .
v_call: TRBV27
d_call: .
cdr3_nt: TGTGCCAGCAGTCCACCTGGTCGGGAAACCCAGTACTTC
cdr3_aa: CASSPPGRETQYF

j_call: TRBJ2-7
clone_size: .
v_call: TRBV19
d_call: .
cdr3_nt: TGTGCCTCTTCGGGGTCCTACGAGCAGTACTTC
cdr3_aa: CASSGSYEQYF

j_call: TRBJ2-7
clone_size: .
v_call: TRBV19
d_call: .
cdr3_nt: TGTGCCAGTAGTATTGGGGACACCACCTACGAGCAGTACTTC
cdr3_aa: CASSIGDTTYEQYF

j_call: TRBJ2-7
clone_size: .
v_call: TRBV7-9
d_call: TRBD1
cdr3_nt: TGTGCCAGCAGCCCTCCGGGACAGGTGCCCTACGAGCAGTACTTC
cdr3_aa: CASSPPGQVPYEQYF

j_call: TRBJ2-7
clone_size: .
v_call: TRBV6-1
d_call: TRBD2
cdr3_nt: TGTGCCAGCAGTATCCGACTAGCGGAGTACTTC
cdr3_aa: CASSIRLAEYF

j_call: TRBJ1-1
clone_size: .
v_call: TRBV5-4
d_call: .
cdr3_nt: TGTGCCAGCAGCCCGGACATTGCCTCTGGTGAAGCTTTCTTT
cdr3_aa: CASSPDIASGEAFF